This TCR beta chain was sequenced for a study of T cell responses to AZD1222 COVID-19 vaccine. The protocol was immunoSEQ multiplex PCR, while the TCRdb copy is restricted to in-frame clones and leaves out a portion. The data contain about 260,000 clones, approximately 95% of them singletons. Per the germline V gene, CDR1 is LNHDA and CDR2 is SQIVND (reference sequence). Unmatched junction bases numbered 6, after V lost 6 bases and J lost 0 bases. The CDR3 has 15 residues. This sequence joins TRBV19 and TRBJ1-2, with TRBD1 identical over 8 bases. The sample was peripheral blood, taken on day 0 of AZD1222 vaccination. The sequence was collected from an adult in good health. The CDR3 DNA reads TGTGCCAGTAGCCCGACAGGGGCACCTAACTATGGCTACACCTTC. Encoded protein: CASSPTGAPNYGYTF. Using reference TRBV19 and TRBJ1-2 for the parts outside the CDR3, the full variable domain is DGGITQSPKYLFRKEGQNVTLSCEQNLNHDAMYWYRQDPGQGLRLIYYSQIVNDFQKGDIAEGYSVSREKKESFPLTVTSAQKNPTAFYLCASSPTGAPNYGYTFGSGTRLTVV.